A single T cell receptor (beta chain) is shown here with its context. What it binds is not known. The junction does not match germline at one end; this may be a read error. With a constant-region primer, TCR beta cDNA was made from roughly 500 ng of total RNA. Three rounds of nested multiplex PCR with slightly modified ARM-PCR produced TCR beta libraries. A C-beta reverse primer was combined with TRBV1-TRBV30 forward primers in the first two PCR rounds, and each round had approximately 10 cycles. Using its own MiXCR run on the multiplex PCR reads, TCRdb lists one record per CDR3 protein. Here the sample spans 20,000 or so distinct CDR3 sequences, approximately 80% being singletons. The germline CDR1 and CDR2 sequences are LGHNA and YSLEER. The CDR3 is 16 amino acids. The data are from a study of tumor-infiltrating lymphocytes in primary liver carcinoma. Study outcomes and limitations: Significantly greater top-250-clone fractions characterized tumors relative to blood (p = 0.039).

From around 18-30 mg of unsorted bulk tissue, DNA and RNA were co-extracted together. Infection with HBV was chronic in patients; they were treatment-naive. More than 75% viable tumor cells made up every tumor sample. Sequenced input: liver tumor tissue from sampling region 2. The sample's subset: tumor region T2, inferior pole. The receptor comes from a woman in her thirties with primary liver carcinoma and hepatitis B virus infection. The V and J genes are TRBV4-3 and TRBJ2-1; possibly TRBD2 for D (6 bases). CDR3 DNA sequence: TGCCCCAGCAGCCAATATGCGGGAAGCCCCTACAATGAGCAGTTCTTC. It is translated as CPSSQYAGSPYNEQFF.